This T cell receptor (beta chain) was observed in a study of beta chain features in type 1 diabetes. Study summary: All samples combined gave 95 million to 130 million sorted cells for examination. Whole-study findings and limits: Moderate yet significant TCRB CDR3 shortening was seen in Type 1 diabetes patients in all four CD4+ subsets.

The sequenced template was cDNA made from the entire isolated RNA. Some clones are missing from TCRdb's copy, which holds only in-frame ones; the method was immunoSEQ multiplex PCR. This sample has 250,000 to 300,000 clones, with roughly 25% found just once. V lost 5 bases to trimming and J lost 4 bases, with 13 bases between them. The CDR3 is 14 residues long. Germline V gene sequence: CDR1 SGHTA, CDR2 FQGTGA. This clone turned up a few times. The antigen is not known. The rearrangement uses TRBV7-3 and TRBJ2-3; D uncertain. The sample comprised naive CD4+ T cells from blood. The sequence was collected from a woman in her thirties with type 1 diabetes. CDR3 loop: CASSLMGTADTQYF. In DNA, the CDR3 is TGTGCCAGCAGCCTAATGGGCACGGCAGATACGCAGTATTTT.